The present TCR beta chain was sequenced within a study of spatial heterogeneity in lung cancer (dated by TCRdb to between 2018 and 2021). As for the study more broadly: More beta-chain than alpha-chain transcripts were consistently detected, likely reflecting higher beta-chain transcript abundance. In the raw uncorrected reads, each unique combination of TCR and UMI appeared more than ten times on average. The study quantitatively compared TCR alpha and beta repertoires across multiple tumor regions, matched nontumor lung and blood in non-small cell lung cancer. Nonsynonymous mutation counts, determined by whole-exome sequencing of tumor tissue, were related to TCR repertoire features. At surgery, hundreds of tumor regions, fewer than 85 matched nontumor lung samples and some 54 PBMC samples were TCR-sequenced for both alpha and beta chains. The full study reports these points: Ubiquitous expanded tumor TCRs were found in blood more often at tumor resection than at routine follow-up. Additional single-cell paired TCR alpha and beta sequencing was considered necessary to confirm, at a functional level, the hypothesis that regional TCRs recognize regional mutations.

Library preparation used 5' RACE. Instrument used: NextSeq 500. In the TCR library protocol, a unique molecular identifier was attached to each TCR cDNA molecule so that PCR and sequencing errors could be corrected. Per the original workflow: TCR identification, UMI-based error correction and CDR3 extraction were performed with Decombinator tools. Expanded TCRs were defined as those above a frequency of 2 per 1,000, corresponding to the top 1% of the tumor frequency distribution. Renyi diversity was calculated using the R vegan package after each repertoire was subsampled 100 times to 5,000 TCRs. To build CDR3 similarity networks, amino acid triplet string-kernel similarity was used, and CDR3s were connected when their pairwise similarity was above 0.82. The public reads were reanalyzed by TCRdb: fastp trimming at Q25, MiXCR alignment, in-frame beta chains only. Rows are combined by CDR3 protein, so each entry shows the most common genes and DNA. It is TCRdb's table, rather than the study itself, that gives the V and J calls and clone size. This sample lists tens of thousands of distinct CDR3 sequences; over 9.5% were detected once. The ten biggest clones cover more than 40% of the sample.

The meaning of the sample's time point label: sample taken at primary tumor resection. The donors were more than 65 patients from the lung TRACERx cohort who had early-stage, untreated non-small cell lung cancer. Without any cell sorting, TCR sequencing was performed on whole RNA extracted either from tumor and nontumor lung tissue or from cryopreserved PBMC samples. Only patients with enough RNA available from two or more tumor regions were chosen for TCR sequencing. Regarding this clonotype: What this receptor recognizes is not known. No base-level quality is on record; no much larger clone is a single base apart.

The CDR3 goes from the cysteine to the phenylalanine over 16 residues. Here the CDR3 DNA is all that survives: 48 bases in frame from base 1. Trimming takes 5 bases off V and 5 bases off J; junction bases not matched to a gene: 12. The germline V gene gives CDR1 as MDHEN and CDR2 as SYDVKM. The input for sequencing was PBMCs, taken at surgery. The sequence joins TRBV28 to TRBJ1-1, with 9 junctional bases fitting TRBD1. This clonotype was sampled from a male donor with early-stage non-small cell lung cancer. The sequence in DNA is TGTGCCAGCAGTCCACTCGGAGGACAGGGGAGGACTGAAGCTTTCTTT. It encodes CASSPLGGQGRTEAFF.